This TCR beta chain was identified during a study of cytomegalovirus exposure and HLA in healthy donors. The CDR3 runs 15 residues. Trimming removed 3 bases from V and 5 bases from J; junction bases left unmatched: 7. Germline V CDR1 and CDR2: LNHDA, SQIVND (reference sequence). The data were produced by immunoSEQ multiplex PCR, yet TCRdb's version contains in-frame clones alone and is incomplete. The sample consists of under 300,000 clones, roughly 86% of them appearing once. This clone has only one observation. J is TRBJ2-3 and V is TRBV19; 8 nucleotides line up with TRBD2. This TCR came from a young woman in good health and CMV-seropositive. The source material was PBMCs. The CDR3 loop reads CASSIQAGVLDTQYF. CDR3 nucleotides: TGTGCCAGTAGTATTCAAGCGGGAGTGTTAGATACGCAGTATTTT.